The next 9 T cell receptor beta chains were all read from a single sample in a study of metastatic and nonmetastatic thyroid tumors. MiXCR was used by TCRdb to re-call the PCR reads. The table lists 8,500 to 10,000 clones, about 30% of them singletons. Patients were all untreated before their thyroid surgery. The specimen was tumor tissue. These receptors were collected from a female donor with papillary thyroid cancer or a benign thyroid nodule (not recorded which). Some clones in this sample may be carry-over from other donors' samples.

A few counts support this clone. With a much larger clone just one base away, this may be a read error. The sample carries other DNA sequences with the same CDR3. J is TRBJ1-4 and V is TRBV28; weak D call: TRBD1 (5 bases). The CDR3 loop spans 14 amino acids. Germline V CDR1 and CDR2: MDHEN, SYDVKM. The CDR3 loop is CACSPDSRQEKLFF. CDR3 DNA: TGTGCCTGCAGCCCCGACAGCCGTCAGGAAAAACTTTTTTTT.

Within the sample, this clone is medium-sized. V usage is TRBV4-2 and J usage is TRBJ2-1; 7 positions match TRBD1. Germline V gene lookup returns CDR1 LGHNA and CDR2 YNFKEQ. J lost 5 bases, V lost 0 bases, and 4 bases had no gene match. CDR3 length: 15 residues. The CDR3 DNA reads TGTGCCAGCAGCCAAGATGGACAGGTCCACAATGAGCAGTTCTTC. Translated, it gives CASSQDGQVHNEQFF.

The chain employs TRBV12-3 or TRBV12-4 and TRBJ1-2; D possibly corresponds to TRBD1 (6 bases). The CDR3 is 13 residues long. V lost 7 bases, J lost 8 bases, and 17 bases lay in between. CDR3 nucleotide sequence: TGTGCCAGCAAGGAGAACAGGGCGGCAGGCTACACCTTC. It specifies CASKENRAAGYTF.

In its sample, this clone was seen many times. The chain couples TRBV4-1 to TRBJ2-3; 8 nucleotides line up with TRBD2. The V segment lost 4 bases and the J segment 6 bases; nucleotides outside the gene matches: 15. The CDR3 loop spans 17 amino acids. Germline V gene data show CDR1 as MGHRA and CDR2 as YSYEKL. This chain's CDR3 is CASSRDRSGTSLDTQYF. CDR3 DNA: TGCGCCAGCAGCCGAGACCGCTCCGGGACTAGTCTTGATACGCAGTATTTT.

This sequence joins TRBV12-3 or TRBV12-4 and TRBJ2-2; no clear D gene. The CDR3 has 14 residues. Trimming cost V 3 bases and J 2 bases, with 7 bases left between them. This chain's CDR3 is CASSFQRNTGELFF. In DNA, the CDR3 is TGTGCCAGCAGTTTCCAGAGAAACACCGGGGAGCTGTTTTTT.

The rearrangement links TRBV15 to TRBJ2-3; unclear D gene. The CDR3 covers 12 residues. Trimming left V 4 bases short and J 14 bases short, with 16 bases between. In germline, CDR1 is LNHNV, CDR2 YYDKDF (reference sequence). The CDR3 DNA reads TGTGCCACCAGCAAGATCCGAGATCCGCGGTATTTT. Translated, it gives CATSKIRDPRYF.

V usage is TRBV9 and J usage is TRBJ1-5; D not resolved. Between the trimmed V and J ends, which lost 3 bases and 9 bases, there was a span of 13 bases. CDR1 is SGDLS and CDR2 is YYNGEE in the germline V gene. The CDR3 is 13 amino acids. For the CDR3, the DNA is TGTGCCAGCAGCGCCTTTGGCCTGGGGCCCCAGCATTTT. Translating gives CASSAFGLGPQHF.

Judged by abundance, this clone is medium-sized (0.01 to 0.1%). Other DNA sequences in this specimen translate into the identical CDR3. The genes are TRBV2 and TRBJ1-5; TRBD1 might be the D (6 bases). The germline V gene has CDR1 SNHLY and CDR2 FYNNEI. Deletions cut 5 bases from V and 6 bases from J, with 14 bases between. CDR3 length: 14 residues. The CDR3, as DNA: TGTGCCAGCAGTAGGCAGGGGCCTATTCAGCCCCAGCATTTT. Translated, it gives CASSRQGPIQPQHF.

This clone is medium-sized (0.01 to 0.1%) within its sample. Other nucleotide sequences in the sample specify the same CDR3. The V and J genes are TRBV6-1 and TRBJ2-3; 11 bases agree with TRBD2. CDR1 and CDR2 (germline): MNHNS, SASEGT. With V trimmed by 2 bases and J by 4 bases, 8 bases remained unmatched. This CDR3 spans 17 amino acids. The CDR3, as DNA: TGTGCCAGCAGTGAACTTACTAGCGGGAGTGGCGCAGATACGCAGTATTTT. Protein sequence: CASSELTSGSGADTQYF.